This T cell receptor (beta chain) was captured by sequencing in a study of early T cells in non-severe SARS-CoV-2 infection. Findings of the study overall: VDJdb matches were skewed toward anti-spike CD8 T cell responses.

TCRdb used MiXCR to reprocess the 5' RACE reads, holding one entry per CDR3 protein. The table shows 35,000 to 40,000 distinct CDR3 sequences, with 8% to 10% occurring only once. In this sample, this clonotype turned up many times. Antigen: not known. This CDR3 is built from 16 residues. The ends lost 1 base at V and 5 bases at J; junction bases unmatched: 6. CDR1 is SGHTA and CDR2 is FQGNSA in the germline V gene. This chain connects TRBV7-2 to TRBJ2-3; TRBD2 matches at 10 bases. The sample was whole blood. This sequence was found in an adult who was a healthcare worker with PCR-confirmed SARS-CoV-2 infection or an uninfected control (not recorded which). This CDR3 reads CASSLGLAGGLDTQYF. In DNA form, the CDR3 reads TGTGCCAGCAGCTTAGGGTTAGCGGGGGGTTTAGATACGCAGTATTTT.